Presented here are 31 T cell receptor beta chains from one specimen sequenced in a study of a mutant IDH1 vaccine in newly diagnosed glioma. Their target antigens are unknown. TCRdb keeps only in-frame clones here, not all; method: immunoSEQ multiplex PCR. The sample gives around 56,000 clones, about 80% of which show up once; 3% to 3.5% is in the top ten. Time point indicated: week 5, during vaccination. A single vaccine dose contained 300 ug of mutant IDH1 20-mer peptide, and topical imiquimod was used with it. The sample in question was PBMCs, obtained from a glioma patient whose treatment included an IDH1 peptide vaccine. Every receptor here comes from a young woman with glioma. Some clones in this sample may be carry-over from other donors' samples.

V is TRBV5-6 and J is TRBJ1-1; maybe TRBD1 (6 bases). Germline values: CDR1 SGHDT, CDR2 YYEEEE. V lost 2 bases to trimming and J lost 4 bases, with 12 bases between them. The CDR3 covers 14 residues. CDR3 protein: CASSFGGRGTEAFF. The CDR3 nucleotides are TGTGCCAGCAGCTTCGGGGGCAGGGGCACTGAAGCTTTCTTT.

This chain links TRBV7-3 with TRBJ2-2; the match to TRBD1 covers 7 bases. Unmatched junction bases numbered 1, after V lost 3 bases and J lost 3 bases. The CDR3 has 14 amino acids. From germline, CDR1 is SGHTA and CDR2 FQGTGA. The CDR3 DNA reads TGTGCCAGCAGCTTCGACAGGGACACCGGGGAGCTGTTTTTT. It encodes CASSFDRDTGELFF.

This clone was detected only a few times. This sequence joins TRBV5-1 and TRBJ1-2; the D gene is possibly TRBD1 (6 bases). The CDR3 spans 13 residues. Germline V gene data show CDR1 as SGHRS and CDR2 as YFSETQ. The V gene lost 4 bases and the J gene lost 4 bases, with 11 bases spanning the gap. The CDR3 is CASSATGTYGYTF. CDR3 nucleotide sequence: TGCGCCAGCAGCGCAACAGGGACCTATGGCTACACCTTC.

This chain uses TRBV4-1 with TRBJ2-5, with TRBD2 as a possible D gene (5 bases). The CDR3 contains 16 residues. Germline CDR1 MGHRA, CDR2 YSYEKL. Trimming cost V 3 bases and J 1 base, with 15 bases left between them. The CDR3 DNA is TGCGCCAGCAGCCACACAATTCGGGGTACCCAAGAGACCCAGTACTTC. Encoded protein: CASSHTIRGTQETQYF.

The chain recombines TRBV7-6 with TRBJ2-7; D may be TRBD1 (5 bases). Germline V gives CDR1 SGHVS, CDR2 FNYEAQ. V lost 0 bases, J lost 3 bases, and 12 bases lay in between. The CDR3 extends over 15 amino acids. CDR3 protein: CASSLAGQGGYEQYF. The CDR3 coding sequence is TGTGCCAGCAGCTTAGCGGGCCAGGGTGGCTACGAGCAGTACTTC.

The chain couples TRBV7-2 to TRBJ2-7; possibly TRBD2 for D (7 bases). The CDR3 is 16 amino acids. Germline CDR1 SGHTA, CDR2 FQGNSA. Trimming stripped 3 bases from V and 7 bases from J, with 22 bases between. In DNA, the CDR3 is TGTGCCAGCAGCTTTGGTCGGAGGGGGGGGCTGAGTGAGCAGTACTTC. This gives the protein CASSFGRRGGLSEQYF.

The chain employs TRBV2 and TRBJ2-1, with D unclear. CDR1 SNHLY and CDR2 FYNNEI come from the germline V gene. This CDR3 comprises 15 residues. V was cut by 3 bases and J by 6 bases, with 15 bases left in between. As DNA, the CDR3 is TGTGCCAGCAGTGAGTGGCCAGTCCGTACCAATGAGCAGTTCTTC. This translates into CASSEWPVRTNEQFF.

As to this clone: One base away lies a much larger clone, so this may be a sequencing read error. The gene calls are TRBV30 and TRBJ1-1; D is ambiguous. V gave up 5 bases and J gave up 4 bases, with 8 bases separating them. The CDR3 is 11 residues long. Germline CDR1 and CDR2: GTSNPN and SVGIG (reference sequence). In DNA, the CDR3 is TGTGCCTGGGGTGGTCCCACTGAAGCTTTCTTT. Translation gives CAWGGPTEAFF.

The chain uses TRBV29-1 and TRBJ1-3; TRBD1 matches at 9 bases. Germline V lookup: CDR1 SQVTM, CDR2 ANQGSEA. CDR3 length: 16 residues. V was clipped by 5 bases and J by 3 bases; unmatched bases: 11. The CDR3 protein is CSVKWNTGGVGNTIYF. The CDR3 DNA reads TGCAGCGTTAAATGGAATACAGGGGGCGTTGGAAACACCATATATTTT.

Here the CDR3 reads CASSSPWPPGDTEAFF. The CDR3 nucleotides are TGTGCCAGCAGCTCCCCGTGGCCGCCCGGGGACACTGAAGCTTTCTTT. The chain couples TRBV11-2 to TRBJ1-1; D is ambiguous. Trimming left V 4 bases short and J 3 bases short, with 18 bases between. The CDR3 has 16 amino acids. Looked up from germline, CDR1 is SGHAT and CDR2 is FQNNGV. Complete variable domain (other parts from reference TRBV11-2 and TRBJ1-1): EAGVAQSPRYKIIEKRQSVAFWCNPISGHATLYWYQQILGQGPKLLIQFQNNGVVDDSQLPKDRFSAERLKGVDSTLKIQPAKLEDSAVYLCASSSPWPPGDTEAFFGQGTRLTVV.

The chain links TRBV9 to TRBJ2-5, with TRBD1 matching over 7 bases. CDR1 and CDR2 from the germline V gene are SGDLS and YYNGEE. V dropped 0 bases and J dropped 5; count of bases not matched to a gene: 13. This CDR3 contains 17 residues. The CDR3 nucleotides are TGTGCCAGCAGCGTAGACCCCCCCAGGACAGGATACGAGACCCAGTACTTC. Translating it yields CASSVDPPRTGYETQYF.

In this sample, this clone turned up a few times. The junction shows a germline mismatch at one end, possibly a read error. The rearrangement links TRBV30 to TRBJ1-4; 7 nucleotides align to TRBD1. The CDR3 totals 16 residues. Germline V CDR1 and CDR2: GTSNPN, SVGIG (reference sequence). The CDR3 DNA reads as TGTGCCTGGTATAGGGGGCGCGTTGGGGGAAATGAAGAACTGTTTTTT. It yields the protein CAWYRGRVGGNEELFF.

V and J are TRBV30 and TRBJ2-5, with TRBD2 identical over 10 bases. The CDR3 consists of 15 residues. Unmatched junction bases numbered 7, after V lost 1 base and J lost 5 bases. Germline CDR1 and CDR2: GTSNPN and SVGIG (reference sequence). For the CDR3, the DNA is TGTGCCTGGAGTGGGGGGACTAGCGCAAGGGAGACCCAGTACTTC. It translates to CAWSGGTSARETQYF. The full variable domain, with the rest looked up from reference TRBV30 and TRBJ2-5, is SQTIHQWPATLVQPVGSPLSLECTVEGTSNPNLYWYRQAAGRGLQLLFYSVGIGQISSEVPQNLSASRPQDRQFILSSKKLLLSDSGFYLCAWSGGTSARETQYFGPGTRLLVL.

V usage is TRBV5-6 and J usage is TRBJ1-2, with TRBD1 matching 8 bases. This CDR3 spans 14 amino acids. V lost 0 bases and J lost 8; bases outside the gene matches: 6. Germline V gives CDR1 SGHDT, CDR2 YYEEEE. In DNA, the CDR3 is TGTGCCAGCAGCTTGGGGACAGGGAAGTACGGCTACACCTTC. Its translation: CASSLGTGKYGYTF.

The gene calls are TRBV27 and TRBJ1-6, with TRBD1 matching over 8 bases. Germline lookup yields CDR1 MNHEY and CDR2 SMNVEV (reference sequence). The ends lost 6 bases at V and 10 bases at J; junction bases unmatched: 5. The CDR3 runs to 13 residues. The CDR3 DNA sequence: TGTGCCAGCAGGGACAGGGAAGCCTCACCCCTCCACTTT. This encodes CASRDREASPLHF.

The V and J genes are TRBV10-3 and TRBJ1-6; the D gene is possibly TRBD1 (5 bases). The CDR3 is 12 residues long. Trimming left V 0 bases short and J 15 bases short, with 9 bases between. CDR1 is ENHRY and CDR2 is SYGVKD in the germline V gene. Here the CDR3 DNA reads TGTGCCATCAGTGAGTCGGCGGGGGTCCTCCACTTT. This translates into CAISESAGVLHF.

V and J are TRBV23-1 and TRBJ2-6; D perhaps matches TRBD1 (6 bases). TRBV23-1 is noted as an ORF with a role that remains uncertain. This CDR3 is built from 14 residues. V lost 3 bases, J lost 5 bases, and 8 bases lay in between. Here the CDR3 DNA reads TGCGCCAGCAGTCACCGGGACAGGGCCAACGTCCTGACTTTC. Amino acid sequence: CASSHRDRANVLTF.

The chain uses TRBV5-6 and TRBJ2-1; maybe TRBD2 (5 bases). Trimming cost V 4 bases and J 10 bases, with 12 bases left between them. The CDR3 spans 12 residues. The germline V gene encodes CDR1 SGHDT and CDR2 YYEEEE. The CDR3 DNA reads as TGTGCCAGCAGCGTGGGGAGTTACGAGCAGTTCTTC. Translated, it gives CASSVGSYEQFF.

This chain connects TRBV6-5 to TRBJ2-7; D is ambiguous. V was cut by 5 bases and J by 4 bases, with 15 bases left in between. The CDR3 spans 14 residues. Germline CDR1 reads MNHEY; CDR2 reads SVGAGI. The CDR3 here is CASSPSGAYYEQYF. The CDR3 nucleotides read TGTGCCAGCAGTCCCTCCGGAGCTTATTACGAGCAGTACTTC.

V is TRBV2 and J is TRBJ2-2, with D possibly called TRBD1 or TRBD2 (5 bases each). Per germline, CDR1 SNHLY and CDR2 FYNNEI. The CDR3 length is 13 residues. The germline V and J ends were trimmed by 3 bases and 6 bases, with 8 bases remaining between them. The CDR3 region has the DNA TGTGCCAGCAGTGAGGTGGGGGCCGGGGAGCTGTTTTTT. Translated: CASSEVGAGELFF.

The genes are TRBV19 and TRBJ1-2; a weak D match, TRBD1 (6 bases). The CDR3 is 13 amino acids. V was pared by 10 bases and J by 0 bases, with 12 bases between. CDR1 LNHDA and CDR2 SQIVND come from the germline V gene (reference sequence). The CDR3 coding sequence is TGTGCCACCCCGGACAGTTCTAACTATGGCTACACCTTC. The encoded protein is CATPDSSNYGYTF.

V usage is TRBV6-1 and J usage is TRBJ1-5, with unresolved D. V lost 7 bases and J 0 bases, leaving 13 bases between the germline ends. The CDR3 loop spans 15 amino acids. CDR1 MNHNS and CDR2 SASEGT come from the germline V gene. CDR3 residues: CASIPRAGSNQPQHF. CDR3 DNA: TGTGCCAGCATCCCCCGCGCCGGTAGCAATCAGCCCCAGCATTTT.

The rearrangement uses TRBV5-6 and TRBJ2-5; 8 bases are shared with TRBD1. The J call may be in error: the DNA end matches TRBJ2-7 better. CDR3 length: 17 amino acids. The germline V gene encodes CDR1 SGHDT and CDR2 YYEEEE. CDR3: CASSLARGPMLGYEQYF. The CDR3 DNA is TGTGCCAGCAGCTTGGCCAGGGGGCCCATGTTAGGATACGAGCAGTACTTC.

The V call is TRBV7-9, the J call TRBJ1-1; D not certain. Germline V gene data show CDR1 as SEHNR and CDR2 as FQNEAQ (reference sequence). The V end was cut by 5 bases, the J end by 1 base, with 14 bases between. This CDR3 spans 15 amino acids. CDR3 region: CASSPIRTGNTEAFF. The DNA of the CDR3 is TGTGCCAGCAGCCCTATCCGGACCGGGAACACTGAAGCTTTCTTT.

The chain links TRBV10-1 to TRBJ2-7, with 8 bases lining up with TRBD2. Unmatched junction bases numbered 17, after V lost 10 bases and J lost 3 bases. CDR1 and CDR2 from the germline V gene are WNHNN and SYGVQD (reference sequence). The CDR3 length is 16 residues. The CDR3 reads CAIGPERAGAVYEQYF. The CDR3 bases are TGCGCCATCGGACCCGAACGAGCGGGAGCTGTCTACGAGCAGTACTTC.

The V and J genes are TRBV6-6 and TRBJ2-2; TRBD2 might be the D (5 bases). CDR1 MNHNY and CDR2 SVGAGI come from the germline V gene (reference sequence). V was clipped by 7 bases and J by 0 bases, with 9 bases between them. The CDR3 is made up of 14 amino acids. CDR3 sequence reads: CASNDYPNTGELFF. The CDR3 DNA is TGTGCCAGCAATGACTATCCGAACACCGGGGAGCTGTTTTTT.

The V gene is TRBV25-1, the J gene TRBJ1-2; 7 bases line up with TRBD1. Germline CDR1 is MGHDK and CDR2 is SYGVNS. The V and J ends lost 3 bases and 5 bases, in that order; junction bases with no gene match: 3. The CDR3 totals 13 residues. The chain's CDR3 is CASSDLQGYGYTF. CDR3 bases: TGTGCCAGCAGTGATTTACAGGGGTATGGCTACACCTTC.

The chain has TRBV27 and TRBJ2-2; 7 nucleotides agree with TRBD1. The CDR3 totals 13 residues. CDR1 MNHEY and CDR2 SMNVEV come from the germline V gene (reference sequence). V was pared by 4 bases and J by 5 bases, with 1 base of the junction left unmatched. CDR3 protein: CASSYRGTGELFF. In DNA form, the CDR3 reads TGTGCCAGCAGTTACAGGGGAACCGGGGAGCTGTTTTTT.

The V call is TRBV9, the J call TRBJ2-7; 9 bases fit TRBD1. The CDR3 loop spans 15 amino acids. Trimming removed 3 bases from V and 2 bases from J; junction bases left unmatched: 6. Looked up from germline, CDR1 is SGDLS and CDR2 is YYNGEE. This CDR3 reads CASSGGTGRTYEQYF. Written as DNA, the CDR3 is TGTGCCAGCAGCGGGGGGACAGGGAGGACCTACGAGCAGTACTTC.

V and J are TRBV5-1 and TRBJ2-7; D remains unclear. Per the germline V gene, CDR1 is SGHRS and CDR2 is YFSETQ. This CDR3 region has 13 residues. Trimming cost V 4 bases and J 3 bases, with 11 bases left between them. The CDR3 spells CASSPPKGYEQYF. The DNA for the CDR3 is TGCGCCAGCAGCCCTCCCAAGGGCTACGAGCAGTACTTC. The entire variable domain, with the rest obtained from reference TRBV5-1 and TRBJ2-7, is as follows: KAGVTQTPRYLIKTRGQQVTLSCSPISGHRSVSWYQQTPGQGLQFLFEYFSETQRNKGNFPGRFSGRQFSNSRSEMNVSTLELGDSALYLCASSPPKGYEQYFGPGTRLTVT.

The rearrangement joins TRBV7-6 to TRBJ1-4; D is unclear. Germline V gives CDR1 SGHVS, CDR2 FNYEAQ. V lost 5 bases to trimming and J lost 7 bases, with 17 bases between them. This CDR3 spans 15 amino acids. The CDR3 region has the DNA TGTGCCAGCAGCCCGGGCCCGGGAGTGGGTGAAAAACTGTTTTTT. This codes for CASSPGPGVGEKLFF. Full variable domain (outside the CDR3, taken from reference TRBV7-6 and TRBJ1-4): GAGVSQSPRYKVTKRGQDVALRCDPISGHVSLYWYRQALGQGPEFLTYFNYEAQQDKSGLPNDRFSAERPEGSISTLTIQRTEQRDSAMYRCASSPGPGVGEKLFFGSGTQLSVL.